Presented here are 23 T cell receptor beta chains from one specimen sequenced in a study of early T cells in non-severe SARS-CoV-2 infection. TCRdb itself ran the 5' RACE reads through MiXCR, one entry per CDR3 protein. The sample includes some 71,000 distinct CDR3 sequences, roughly 12% of them seen just once. Material: whole blood. These receptors originate from an adult who was a healthcare worker with PCR-confirmed SARS-CoV-2 infection or an uninfected control (not recorded which).

This clonotype appeared many times. The chain links TRBV18 to TRBJ1-2; tentative D call: TRBD1 (5 bases). Germline CDR1 and CDR2: KGHSH and LQKENI. CDR3 length: 15 amino acids. V gave up 2 bases and J gave up 6 bases, with 16 bases separating them. The CDR3 DNA reads TGTGCCAGCTCACCAGATGAGGGGCGCGTTGATGGCTACACCTTC. This translates into CASSPDEGRVDGYTF.

The chain has TRBV25-1 and TRBJ2-7; unclear D gene. The V gene's germline CDR1 is MGHDK and CDR2 SYGVNS. Between the trimmed V and J ends, which lost 8 bases and 5 bases, there was a span of 16 bases. The CDR3 is 13 amino acids. The CDR3 coding sequence is TGTGCCAGCTCCTCTCCCCGGAGCGACGAGCAGTACTTC. It translates to CASSSPRSDEQYF.

The sample holds many counts of this clonotype. The chain joins TRBV7-9 to TRBJ2-5, with 7 bases aligning to TRBD2. V shed 5 bases, J shed 1 base, and the junction held 10 bases outside the gene matches. Germline V CDR1 and CDR2: SEHNR, FQNEAQ (reference sequence). This CDR3 is built from 16 residues. Here the CDR3 DNA reads TGTGCCAGCAGCCTACCCCCGGGAGGTTCCCAAGAGACCCAGTACTTC. Translating gives CASSLPPGGSQETQYF.

Turning to this clonotype: Being one base from a much bigger clone, this may be a read error. This CDR3 is CAWINTNTHNEQIF. The CDR3 region has the DNA TGTGCCTGGATCAACACCAATACCCACAATGAGCAGATCTTC. The chain uses TRBV30 and TRBJ2-1; D gene unclear. The CDR3 length is 14 residues. Per germline, CDR1 GTSNPN and CDR2 SVGIG (reference sequence).

The table lists this clonotype with many counts. This chain's CDR3 is CASSYSRDIPAEQYF. CDR3 bases: TGTGCCAGCAGTTACAGCCGGGATATTCCTGCCGAGCAGTACTTC. The chain recombines TRBV6-2 or TRBV6-3 with TRBJ2-7, with D possibly being TRBD2 (5 bases). The ends were cut back, 2 bases at V and 6 bases at J, with 17 bases in the middle. This CDR3 has 15 amino acids. The V gene's germline CDR1 is MNHEY and CDR2 SVGEGT.

The table lists this clonotype with many counts. This rearrangement joins TRBV2 to TRBJ2-3, with 11 bases aligning to TRBD2. V gave up 7 bases and J gave up 1 base; unmatched junction bases: 4. CDR3 length: 15 residues. Per the germline V gene, CDR1 is SNHLY and CDR2 is FYNNEI. The CDR3 loop is CASILLAGGTDTQYF. DNA for the CDR3: TGTGCCAGCATTTTACTAGCGGGGGGCACAGATACGCAGTATTTT.

The chain joins TRBV12-5 to TRBJ2-3; 10 nucleotides line up with TRBD2. Unmatched junction bases numbered 9, after V lost 0 bases and J lost 3 bases. This CDR3 has 18 residues. The V gene's germline CDR1 is LGHNT and CDR2 FRNRAP. The CDR3 sequence is CASGLVRSSGGKTDTQYF. For the CDR3, the DNA is TGTGCTAGTGGTTTGGTAAGGTCTAGCGGGGGAAAGACAGATACGCAGTATTTT.

Ten or more counts support this clonotype. This chain links TRBV12-3 or TRBV12-4 with TRBJ2-7, with TRBD1 matching over 7 bases. Germline trimming cut 2 bases from V and 12 bases from J; bases unmatched to any gene: 10. The CDR3 contains 13 residues. The CDR3 loop reads CASSLLFQGVSYF. CDR3 nucleotide sequence: TGTGCCAGCAGTTTACTCTTTCAGGGGGTTTCGTACTTC.

The CDR3 DNA reads TGTGCCAGCAGTTACTCGATATCATCCGGACAGGGTTCCCACGAGCAGTACTTC. Its protein product is CASSYSISSGQGSHEQYF. The chain links TRBV6-5 to TRBJ2-7, with 8 bases matching TRBD1. CDR1 and CDR2 (germline): MNHEY, SVGAGI. J lost 5 bases, V lost 0 bases, and 15 bases had no gene match. CDR3 length: 18 residues.

The CDR3 region is CSVGLGGGYTF. The CDR3 DNA sequence: TGCAGCGTGGGACTCGGCGGAGGCTACACCTTC. J is TRBJ1-2 and V is TRBV29-1; a weak D match, TRBD1 (5 bases). In germline, CDR1 is SQVTM, CDR2 ANQGSEA. Deletions cut 6 bases from V and 8 bases from J, with 13 bases between. CDR3 size: 11 residues.

This clonotype has at least ten counts. The chain has TRBV29-1 and TRBJ1-1; TRBD1 matches 10 bases. The V and J ends lost 4 bases and 0 bases, in that order; junction bases with no gene match: 8. The CDR3 contains 16 residues. CDR1 and CDR2 from the germline V gene are SQVTM and ANQGSEA. CDR3 in DNA: TGCAGCGTTGCCGAGACAGGGGGCATTATGAACACTGAAGCTTTCTTT. Its translation: CSVAETGGIMNTEAFF.

The chain has TRBV28 and TRBJ1-1; D is undetermined. Germline V CDR1 and CDR2: MDHEN, SYDVKM. The CDR3 sequence is 11 residues long. The V gene lost 8 bases and the J gene lost 6 bases, with 10 bases spanning the gap. CDR3 coding DNA: TGTGCCAGCTTAGGACTGGCTGAAGCTTTCTTT. The encoded protein is CASLGLAEAFF.

There are many counts of this clonotype. The chain combines TRBV24-1 with TRBJ2-6, with no clear D. Germline values: CDR1 KGHDR, CDR2 SFDVKD. Trimming cost V 7 bases and J 0 bases, with 9 bases left between them. This CDR3 has 15 amino acids. CDR3 coding DNA: TGTGCCACCAGCAACGGGTACTCTGGGGCCAACGTCCTGACTTTC. Amino acid sequence: CATSNGYSGANVLTF.

This clonotype was counted many times. V usage is TRBV29-1 and J usage is TRBJ1-5; D might be TRBD1 (6 bases). Germline assignment: CDR1 SQVTM and CDR2 ANQGSEA. Trimming removed 4 bases at V and 3 bases at J, with 10 bases between. The CDR3 is 13 residues long. The CDR3 sequence: CSVVAGANQPQHF. Here the CDR3 DNA reads TGCAGCGTTGTTGCAGGGGCCAATCAGCCCCAGCATTTT.

This chain connects TRBV24-1 to TRBJ2-1, with TRBD2 identical over 7 bases. The junction had 8 bases not matched to a gene; V was cut back by 0 bases and J by 7 bases. The V gene's germline CDR1 is KGHDR and CDR2 SFDVKD. This CDR3 has 16 residues. CDR3 amino acids: CATSDLRLAEGNEQFF. DNA for the CDR3: TGTGCCACCAGTGATTTGAGGCTAGCGGAAGGAAATGAGCAGTTCTTC.

The chain uses TRBV7-6 and TRBJ2-5, with D tentatively TRBD1 (5 bases). There are 14 residues in the CDR3. With 6 bases removed from V and 4 bases from J, the gap between germline ends came to 15 bases. The germline CDR1 and CDR2 sequences are SGHVS and FNYEAQ. The CDR3 loop is CASSTRGSGETQYF. The CDR3 coding sequence is TGTGCCAGCAGTACAAGGGGATCGGGAGAGACCCAGTACTTC.

This clonotype was picked up many times. The V and J genes are TRBV30 and TRBJ1-2, with a possible D match to TRBD1 (5 bases). From germline, CDR1 is GTSNPN and CDR2 SVGIG (reference sequence). V was cut by 4 bases and J by 3 bases, with 12 bases left in between. The CDR3 runs to 13 residues. CDR3 in amino acids: CAWKGGEDYGYTF. CDR3 DNA sequence: TGTGCCTGGAAAGGAGGGGAGGACTATGGCTACACCTTC.

The chain couples TRBV6-2 or TRBV6-3 to TRBJ2-2; D assignment may be TRBD1 or TRBD2 (7 bases each). Germline loops: CDR1 MNHEY, CDR2 SVGEGT. Trimming removed 6 bases from V and 0 bases from J, with 14 bases in between. The CDR3 length is 16 residues. The CDR3 loop reads CASRERGQTNTGELFF. For the CDR3, the DNA is TGTGCCAGCAGAGAGCGGGGACAGACGAACACCGGGGAGCTGTTTTTT.

V is TRBV3-1 and J is TRBJ2-7; unclear D gene. CDR1 is LGHDT, CDR2 YNNKEL, per germline (reference sequence). The V end lost 2 bases, the J end lost 6 bases, and 5 bases lay between the germline ends. CDR3 size: 11 residues. CDR3 coding DNA: TGTGCCAGCAGCCAACGCGGCGAGCAGTACTTC. Encoded protein: CASSQRGEQYF.

A few counts support this clonotype. The genes are TRBV13 and TRBJ2-4; either TRBD1 or TRBD2 may fit D (5 bases each). Germline CDR1 PRHDT, CDR2 FYEKMQ (reference sequence). Trimming removed 3 bases at V and 5 bases at J, with 8 bases between. CDR3 length equals 13 residues. CDR3: CASSLGVENIQYF. The CDR3 nucleotides are TGTGCCAGCAGCTTGGGGGTGGAAAACATTCAGTACTTC.

Many counts were recorded for this clonotype. Here the CDR3 DNA reads TGTGCCAGCGGACAGGGGCCGTCCCCCTACGAGCAGTACTTC. This translates into CASGQGPSPYEQYF. V gene TRBV19 combines with J gene TRBJ2-7, with 9 bases matching TRBD1. The CDR3 is 14 amino acids. Germline CDR1 LNHDA, CDR2 SQIVND (reference sequence). V gave up 9 bases and J gave up 2 bases; unmatched junction bases: 8. The entire variable domain, with the rest obtained from reference TRBV19 and TRBJ2-7, is as follows: DGGITQSPKYLFRKEGQNVTLSCEQNLNHDAMYWYRQDPGQGLRLIYYSQIVNDFQKGDIAEGYSVSREKKESFPLTVTSAQKNPTAFYLCASGQGPSPYEQYFGPGTRLTVT.

This clonotype was recorded many times. The rearrangement links TRBV7-3 to TRBJ2-7; TRBD1 matches 7 bases. Looked up from germline, CDR1 is SGHTA and CDR2 is FQGTGA. V trimming: 5 bases; J trimming: 5 bases; junction bases outside the gene matches: 12. The CDR3 totals 15 residues. CDR3 DNA sequence: TGTGCCAGCAGCCCCACGCAGGGGGAATTTGACGAGCAGTACTTC. Residues: CASSPTQGEFDEQYF.

The chain uses TRBV12-3 or TRBV12-4 and TRBJ2-1, with TRBD1 matching over 9 bases. CDR3 length: 14 amino acids. V dropped 6 bases and J dropped 10; count of bases not matched to a gene: 10. The CDR3 reads CASRGGTGSQEQFF. The DNA of the CDR3 is TGTGCCAGCAGGGGAGGGACAGGGTCTCAAGAGCAGTTCTTC.